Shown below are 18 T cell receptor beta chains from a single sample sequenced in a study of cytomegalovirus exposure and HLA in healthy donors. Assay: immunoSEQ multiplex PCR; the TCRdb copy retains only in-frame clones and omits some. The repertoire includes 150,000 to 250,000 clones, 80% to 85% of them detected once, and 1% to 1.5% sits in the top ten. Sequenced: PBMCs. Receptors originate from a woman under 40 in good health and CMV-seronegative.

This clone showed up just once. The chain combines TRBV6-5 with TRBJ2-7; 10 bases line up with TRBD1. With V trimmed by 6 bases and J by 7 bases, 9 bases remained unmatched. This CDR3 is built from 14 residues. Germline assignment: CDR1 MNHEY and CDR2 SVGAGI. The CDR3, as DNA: TGTGCCAGCAGCTCGGGACAGGGGATTTTAGAGCAGTACTTC. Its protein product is CASSSGQGILEQYF.

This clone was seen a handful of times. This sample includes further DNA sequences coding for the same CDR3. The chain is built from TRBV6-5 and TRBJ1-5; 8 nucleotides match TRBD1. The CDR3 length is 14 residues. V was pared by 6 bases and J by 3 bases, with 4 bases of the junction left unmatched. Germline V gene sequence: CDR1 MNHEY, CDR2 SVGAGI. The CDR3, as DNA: TGTGCCAGCAGAAGGACAGGGAACAATCAGCCCCAGCATTTT. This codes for CASRRTGNNQPQHF.

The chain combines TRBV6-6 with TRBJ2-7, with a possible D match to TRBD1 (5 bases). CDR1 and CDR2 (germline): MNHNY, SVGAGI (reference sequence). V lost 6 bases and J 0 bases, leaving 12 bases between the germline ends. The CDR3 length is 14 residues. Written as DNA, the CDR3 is TGTGCCAGCAGCTCCCTTGACAGCTCCTACGAGCAGTACTTC. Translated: CASSSLDSSYEQYF.

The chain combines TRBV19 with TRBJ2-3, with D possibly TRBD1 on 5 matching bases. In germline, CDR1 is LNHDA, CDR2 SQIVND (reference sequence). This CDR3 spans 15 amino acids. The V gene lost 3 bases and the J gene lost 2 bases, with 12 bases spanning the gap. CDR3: CASSITGPPTDTQYF. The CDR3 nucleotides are TGTGCCAGTAGTATTACAGGCCCACCCACAGATACGCAGTATTTT.

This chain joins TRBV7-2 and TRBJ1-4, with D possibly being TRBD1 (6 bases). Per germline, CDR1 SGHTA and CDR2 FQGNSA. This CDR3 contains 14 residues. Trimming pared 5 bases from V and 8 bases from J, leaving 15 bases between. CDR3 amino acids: CASSPGQPGEKLFF. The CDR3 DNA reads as TGTGCCAGCAGCCCAGGACAGCCAGGGGAAAAACTGTTTTTT.

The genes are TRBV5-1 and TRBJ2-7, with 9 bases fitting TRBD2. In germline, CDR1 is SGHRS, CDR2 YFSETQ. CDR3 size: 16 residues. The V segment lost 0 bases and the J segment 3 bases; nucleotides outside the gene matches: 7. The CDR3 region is CASSLGSSGTVYEQYF. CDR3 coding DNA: TGCGCCAGCAGCTTGGGCTCTAGCGGGACGGTCTACGAGCAGTACTTC.

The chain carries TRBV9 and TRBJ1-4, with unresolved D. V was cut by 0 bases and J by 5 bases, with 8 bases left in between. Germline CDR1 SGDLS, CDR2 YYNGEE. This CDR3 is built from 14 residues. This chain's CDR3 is CASSVGLGNEKLFF. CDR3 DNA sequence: TGTGCCAGCAGCGTAGGACTCGGGAATGAAAAACTGTTTTTT.

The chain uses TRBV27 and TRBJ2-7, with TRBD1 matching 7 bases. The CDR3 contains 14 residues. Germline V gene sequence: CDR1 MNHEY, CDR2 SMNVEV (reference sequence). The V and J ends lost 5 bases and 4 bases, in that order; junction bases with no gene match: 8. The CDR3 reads CASSRAGTAYEQYF. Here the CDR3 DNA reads TGTGCCAGCAGTCGGGCCGGGACAGCTTACGAGCAGTACTTC.

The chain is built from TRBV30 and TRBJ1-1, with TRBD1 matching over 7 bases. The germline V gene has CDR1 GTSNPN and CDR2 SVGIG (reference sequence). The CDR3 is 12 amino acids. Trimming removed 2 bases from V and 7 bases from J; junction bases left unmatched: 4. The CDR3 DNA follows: TGTGCCTGGAGTCAGGGGGTCCGTGAAGCTTTCTTT. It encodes CAWSQGVREAFF.

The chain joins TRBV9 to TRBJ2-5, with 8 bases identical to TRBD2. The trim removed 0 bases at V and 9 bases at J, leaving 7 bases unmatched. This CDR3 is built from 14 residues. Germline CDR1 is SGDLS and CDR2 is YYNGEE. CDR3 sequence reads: CASSVGEAGVAQYF. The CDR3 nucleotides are TGTGCCAGCAGCGTAGGTGAAGCGGGGGTAGCCCAGTACTTC.

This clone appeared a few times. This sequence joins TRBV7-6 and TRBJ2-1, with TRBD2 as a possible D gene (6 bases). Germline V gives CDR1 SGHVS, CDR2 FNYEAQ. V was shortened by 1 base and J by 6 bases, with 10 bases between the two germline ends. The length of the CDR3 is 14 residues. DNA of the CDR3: TGTGCCAGCAGCTTAGGCGGGGCCACCAATGAGCAGTTCTTC. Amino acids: CASSLGGATNEQFF.

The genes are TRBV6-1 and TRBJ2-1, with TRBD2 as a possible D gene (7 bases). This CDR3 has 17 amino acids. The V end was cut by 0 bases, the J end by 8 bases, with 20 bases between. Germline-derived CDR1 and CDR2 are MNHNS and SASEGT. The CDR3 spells CASSEAGGGGGNDEQFF. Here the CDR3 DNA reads TGTGCCAGCAGTGAAGCGGGGGGAGGGGGTGGCAACGATGAGCAGTTCTTC.

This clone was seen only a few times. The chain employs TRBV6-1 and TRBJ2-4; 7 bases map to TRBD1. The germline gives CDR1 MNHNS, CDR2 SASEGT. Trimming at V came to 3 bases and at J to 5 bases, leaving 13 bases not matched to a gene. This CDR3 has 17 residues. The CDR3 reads CASSDPIRRDSQNIQYF. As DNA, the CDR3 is TGTGCCAGCAGTGACCCTATCCGCCGGGACAGCCAAAACATTCAGTACTTC.

CDR3 sequence: CASSQEGGYGYTF. The CDR3 DNA reads TGTGCCAGCAGCCAAGAGGGGGGATATGGCTACACCTTC. The J gene is TRBJ1-2, the V gene TRBV4-2; TRBD1 might be the D (5 bases). The germline CDR1 and CDR2 sequences are LGHNA and YNFKEQ. The V end was cut by 0 bases, the J end by 5 bases, with 7 bases between. The CDR3 covers 13 residues.

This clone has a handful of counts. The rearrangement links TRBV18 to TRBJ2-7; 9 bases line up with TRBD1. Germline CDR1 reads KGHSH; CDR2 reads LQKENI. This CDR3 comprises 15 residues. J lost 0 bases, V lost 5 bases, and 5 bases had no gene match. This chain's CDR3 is CASSIPGQGSYEQYF. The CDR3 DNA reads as TGTGCCAGCTCAATTCCGGGACAGGGCTCCTACGAGCAGTACTTC.

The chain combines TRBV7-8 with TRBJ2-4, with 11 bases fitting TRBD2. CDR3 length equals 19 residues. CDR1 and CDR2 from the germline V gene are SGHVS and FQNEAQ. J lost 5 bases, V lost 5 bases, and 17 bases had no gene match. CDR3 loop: CASSPRQGKLAGAENIQYF. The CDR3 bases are TGTGCCAGCAGCCCTCGACAGGGAAAACTAGCGGGAGCGGAAAACATTCAGTACTTC.

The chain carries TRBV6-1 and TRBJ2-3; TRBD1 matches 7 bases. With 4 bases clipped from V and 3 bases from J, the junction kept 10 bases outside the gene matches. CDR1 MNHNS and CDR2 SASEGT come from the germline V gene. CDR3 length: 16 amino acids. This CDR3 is CASSGRQGDVTDTQYF. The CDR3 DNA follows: TGTGCCAGCAGTGGCCGACAGGGTGACGTTACAGATACGCAGTATTTT.

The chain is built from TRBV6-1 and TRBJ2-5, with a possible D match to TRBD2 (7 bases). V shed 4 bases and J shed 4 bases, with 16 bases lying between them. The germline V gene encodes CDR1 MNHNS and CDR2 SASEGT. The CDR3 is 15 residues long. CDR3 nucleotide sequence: TGTGCCAGCAGTGTCCTCTGGGGGGGCGGAGAGACCCAGTACTTC. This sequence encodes CASSVLWGGGETQYF.